The 18 T cell receptor beta chains presented below share a single source sample, sequenced in a study of cytomegalovirus exposure and HLA in healthy donors. Produced via immunoSEQ multiplex PCR; TCRdb's table is partial and in-frame only. The table records some 130,000 clones, roughly 86% of them present only once. Specimen: PBMCs. These receptors were taken from a woman under 40 in good health and CMV-seronegative.

The chain links TRBV2 to TRBJ1-5, with D possibly being TRBD1 (5 bases). The germline V and J ends were trimmed by 8 bases and 1 base, with 9 bases remaining between them. The CDR3 covers 13 residues. Germline V lookup: CDR1 SNHLY, CDR2 FYNNEI. DNA of the CDR3: TGTGCCAGCGCAGGGAGGAGCAATCAGCCCCAGCATTTT. Encoded protein: CASAGRSNQPQHF.

The chain has TRBV18 and TRBJ1-5; 9 bases fit TRBD1. The germline V gene has CDR1 KGHSH and CDR2 LQKENI. This CDR3 spans 15 amino acids. J was trimmed by 4 bases and V by 4 bases; bases with no gene match: 5. CDR3 in DNA: TGTGCCAGCTCACGTATGGGACAGGGAAATCAGCCCCAGCATTTT. Residues: CASSRMGQGNQPQHF.

This chain connects TRBV5-1 to TRBJ1-2; no definite D call. The CDR3 runs to 15 residues. Trimming left V 1 base short and J 4 bases short, with 14 bases between. Looked up from germline, CDR1 is SGHRS and CDR2 is YFSETQ. The DNA for the CDR3 is TGCGCCAGCAGCTTGACACACCTTCCCCTCTATGGCTACACCTTC. As protein: CASSLTHLPLYGYTF.

The chain combines TRBV27 with TRBJ1-2; D may be TRBD1 (6 bases). The CDR3 sequence is 16 residues long. V shed 6 bases and J shed 4 bases, with 21 bases lying between them. CDR1 and CDR2 from the germline V gene are MNHEY and SMNVEV (reference sequence). In DNA form, the CDR3 reads TGTGCCAGCAGCTTAGGGGCGGACAGCGCCTCCTATGGCTACACCTTC. It translates to CASSLGADSASYGYTF.

This clone was detected a few times. The chain employs TRBV7-2 and TRBJ2-3; 7 bases are shared with TRBD2. The V and J ends lost 1 base and 3 bases, in that order; junction bases with no gene match: 16. The germline V gene encodes CDR1 SGHTA and CDR2 FQGNSA. CDR3 length: 19 amino acids. CDR3 DNA: TGTGCCAGCAGCTTAGATTCTTTGGGGACTAACGAGTCGACAGATACGCAGTATTTT. It specifies CASSLDSLGTNESTDTQYF.

This clone was picked up a small number of times. This rearrangement joins TRBV7-2 to TRBJ1-6, with no clear D. CDR3 length equals 14 residues. Per the germline V gene, CDR1 is SGHTA and CDR2 is FQGNSA. V gave up 1 base and J gave up 9 bases, with 10 bases separating them. The CDR3 nucleotides read TGTGCCAGCAGCTTAGACCCCACAGTTTCACCCCTCCACTTT. This gives the protein CASSLDPTVSPLHF.

The chain couples TRBV6-6 to TRBJ1-2; a weak D match, TRBD1 (6 bases). In germline, CDR1 is MNHNY, CDR2 SVGAGI (reference sequence). The CDR3 spans 14 residues. Trimming shortened V by 6 bases and J by 1 base, and 12 bases separated the two germline ends. This CDR3 reads CASRINRVNYGYTF. The CDR3 DNA reads TGTGCCAGCAGGATAAACAGGGTTAACTATGGCTACACCTTC.

The chain couples TRBV7-9 to TRBJ1-5; D call uncertain. Germline CDR1 and CDR2: SEHNR and FQNEAQ (reference sequence). This CDR3 is built from 14 residues. V lost 0 bases and J 0 bases, leaving 3 bases between the germline ends. This chain's CDR3 is CASSLAHSNQPQHF. For the CDR3, the DNA is TGTGCCAGCAGCTTAGCACATAGCAATCAGCCCCAGCATTTT.

V usage is TRBV21-1 and J usage is TRBJ2-4; the table's D call of TRBD1 was not tested on the DNA. TRBV21-1 is reported as a pseudogene. The CDR3 extends over 15 amino acids. CDR3 sequence reads: CASTEVDTPRNIQYF. The CDR3 DNA follows: TGTGCCAGCACCGAGGTGGACACACCGAGGAACATTCAGTACTTC.

With respect to this clone: A read error may be the cause here, since a much bigger clone is one base away. The chain is built from TRBV7-2 and TRBJ2-7, with 8 bases identical to TRBD1. The germline CDR1 and CDR2 sequences are SGHTA and FQGNSA. Unmatched junction bases numbered 2, after V lost 6 bases and J lost 1 base. The CDR3 has 13 amino acids. This chain's CDR3 is CASRRTGSYEQYF. CDR3 DNA: TGTGCCAGCAGGCGGACAGGGTCCTACGAGCAGTACTTC. The whole variable domain, filled in from reference TRBV7-2 and TRBJ2-7, reads GAGVSQSPSNKVTEKGKDVELRCDPISGHTALYWYRQSLGQGLEFLIYFQGNSAPDKSGLPSDRFSAERTGGSVSTLTIQRTQQEDSAVYLCASRRTGSYEQYFGPGTRLTVT.

This clone was found once. The chain has TRBV7-6 and TRBJ2-1; D is unresolved. CDR1 is SGHVS, CDR2 FNYEAQ, per germline. The CDR3 is made up of 15 amino acids. The V end lost 1 base, the J end lost 8 bases, and 15 bases lay between the germline ends. The CDR3 DNA follows: TGTGCCAGCAGCTTAGTAGTAGGAACAGCCTATGAGCAGTTCTTC. Its protein is CASSLVVGTAYEQFF.

This clone was recorded once. Other DNA sequences of this sample code for an identical CDR3. V gene TRBV5-1 combines with J gene TRBJ2-1; a possible D gene is TRBD2 (7 bases). This CDR3 contains 15 residues. Germline V gene data show CDR1 as SGHRS and CDR2 as YFSETQ. Trimming took off 0 bases at V and 2 bases at J, with 9 bases between the two ends. CDR3 residues: CASSLEGGTYNEQFF. DNA of the CDR3: TGCGCCAGCAGCTTGGAGGGGGGGACCTACAATGAGCAGTTCTTC. The whole variable domain, filled in from reference TRBV5-1 and TRBJ2-1, reads KAGVTQTPRYLIKTRGQQVTLSCSPISGHRSVSWYQQTPGQGLQFLFEYFSETQRNKGNFPGRFSGRQFSNSRSEMNVSTLELGDSALYLCASSLEGGTYNEQFFGPGTRLTVL.

This clone was counted only a few times. The rearrangement joins TRBV2 to TRBJ1-6; D is ambiguous. This CDR3 is built from 17 residues. V was trimmed by 0 bases and J by 12 bases, leaving 21 bases between them. Germline-derived CDR1 and CDR2 are SNHLY and FYNNEI. The CDR3 bases are TGTGCCAGCAGTGAAGCGTACGGCGGCAAGCGTTCAGAACCCCTCCACTTT. Protein: CASSEAYGGKRSEPLHF.

This clone was found once. The chain couples TRBV29-1 to TRBJ2-2; 12 bases are a match to TRBD2. Germline lookup yields CDR1 SQVTM and CDR2 ANQGSEA. The trim removed 5 bases at V and 3 bases at J, leaving 16 bases unmatched. This CDR3 is built from 19 residues. The CDR3: CSVWDRPRLAGDHTGELFF. CDR3 bases: TGCAGCGTTTGGGACCGCCCCCGACTAGCGGGGGACCACACCGGGGAGCTGTTTTTT.

This clone has just a few counts. The V and J genes are TRBV2 and TRBJ2-1, with D possibly matching TRBD1 (6 bases). The CDR3 covers 15 residues. V was shortened by 6 bases and J by 0 bases, with 12 bases between the two germline ends. Germline V gene lookup returns CDR1 SNHLY and CDR2 FYNNEI. CDR3 amino acids: CASSYRVRSYNEQFF. The CDR3, as DNA: TGTGCCAGCAGCTACAGGGTCCGCTCCTACAATGAGCAGTTCTTC. Full variable domain (outside the CDR3, taken from reference TRBV2 and TRBJ2-1): EPEVTQTPSHQVTQMGQEVILRCVPISNHLYFYWYRQILGQKVEFLVSFYNNEISEKSEIFDDQFSVERPDGSNFTLKIRSTKLEDSAMYFCASSYRVRSYNEQFFGPGTRLTVL.

The CDR3, as DNA: TGTGCCACCAGCAGAGATCCGGCCACGACAGGGGTCCTCTCCTACGAGCAGTACTTC. This translates into CATSRDPATTGVLSYEQYF. The chain uses TRBV15 and TRBJ2-7; the match to TRBD1 covers 8 bases. From germline, CDR1 is LNHNV and CDR2 YYDKDF (reference sequence). This CDR3 spans 19 amino acids. With 0 bases clipped from V and 0 bases from J, the junction kept 13 bases outside the gene matches.

This clone occurred a few times. V is TRBV4-1 and J is TRBJ2-6; D uncertain. V lost 0 bases and J 0 bases, leaving 15 bases between the germline ends. In germline, CDR1 is MGHRA, CDR2 YSYEKL. The CDR3 loop spans 19 amino acids. CDR3 in DNA: TGCGCCAGCAGCCAAGATTCCGCTAAATACAGCTCTGGGGCCAACGTCCTGACTTTC. It translates to CASSQDSAKYSSGANVLTF.

This chain connects TRBV28 to TRBJ1-4, with TRBD1 matching 10 bases. Germline V lookup: CDR1 MDHEN, CDR2 SYDVKM. The CDR3 loop spans 15 amino acids. Trimming removed 4 bases from V and 7 bases from J; junction bases left unmatched: 6. CDR3 coding DNA: TGTGCCAGCAGTTCGGGACAGGGGTCGAGTGAAAAACTGTTTTTT. Amino acid sequence: CASSSGQGSSEKLFF.